This TCR beta chain was obtained from a study of T cells in Graves' hyperthyroidism and ophthalmopathy. Study results and caveats: Ophthalmopathy, as predicted by the model, came a median about seven months after the prediction.

Amplified TCR beta CDR3 regions derived from RNA transcripts. The HTBI primer set was used in a first-round RT-PCR of the TCR CDR3. TCRdb recomputed calls from the multiplex PCR reads with MiXCR, one row per CDR3 protein. The sample holds roughly 420,000 distinct CDR3 sequences, 15% to 19% seen once. After removal of 1 base from V and 2 bases from J, the junction contained 4 bases not matched to a gene. The CDR3 is 15 residues long. Germline CDR1 DFQATT, CDR2 SNEGSKA (reference sequence). This clonotype was counted at least ten times. What it binds is unknown. Sequenced input: blood. This chain connects TRBV20-1 to TRBJ2-1, with 8 bases identical to TRBD2. This clonotype originated in a woman younger than 30 with Graves' hyperthyroidism. The CDR3 coding sequence is TGCAGTGCTAGAGCTCGAGCGGGAGCCTACAATGAGCAGTTCTTC. It translates to CSARARAGAYNEQFF.